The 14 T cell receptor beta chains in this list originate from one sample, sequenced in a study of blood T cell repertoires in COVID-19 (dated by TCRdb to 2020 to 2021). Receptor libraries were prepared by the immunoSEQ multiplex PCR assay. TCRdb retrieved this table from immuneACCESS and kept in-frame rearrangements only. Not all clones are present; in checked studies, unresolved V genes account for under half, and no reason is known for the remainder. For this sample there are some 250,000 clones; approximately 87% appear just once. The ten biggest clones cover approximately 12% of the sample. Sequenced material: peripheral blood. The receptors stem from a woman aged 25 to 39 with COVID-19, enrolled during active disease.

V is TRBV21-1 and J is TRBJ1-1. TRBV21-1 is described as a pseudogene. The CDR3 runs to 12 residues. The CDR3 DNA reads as TGTGCCAGCAGCCTCCCACCACTAGAAGCTTTCTTT. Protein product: CASSLPPLEAFF.

The CDR3 region has the DNA TGTGCCAGTAGTATCGGTCGTCATAATTCACCCCTCCACTTT. This sequence encodes CASSIGRHNSPLHF. The chain couples TRBV19 to TRBJ1-6; D uncertain. CDR3 size: 14 residues. The V end was cut by 3 bases, the J end by 5 bases, with 8 bases between. Looked up from germline, CDR1 is LNHDA and CDR2 is SQIVND (reference sequence).

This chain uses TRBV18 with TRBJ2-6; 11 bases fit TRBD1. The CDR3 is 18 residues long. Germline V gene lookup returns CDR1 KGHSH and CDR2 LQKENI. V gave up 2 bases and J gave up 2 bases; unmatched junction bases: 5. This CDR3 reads CASSPVRDRGTGANVLTF. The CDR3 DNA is TGTGCCAGCTCACCAGTCAGGGACAGGGGGACTGGGGCCAACGTCCTGACTTTC.

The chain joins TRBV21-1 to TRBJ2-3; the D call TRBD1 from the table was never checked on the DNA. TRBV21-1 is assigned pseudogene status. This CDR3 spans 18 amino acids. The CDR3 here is CASSKLRGRREFNDTQYF. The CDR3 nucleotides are TGTGCCAGCAGCAAATTGAGGGGGCGCAGAGAATTTAACGATACGCAGTATTTT.

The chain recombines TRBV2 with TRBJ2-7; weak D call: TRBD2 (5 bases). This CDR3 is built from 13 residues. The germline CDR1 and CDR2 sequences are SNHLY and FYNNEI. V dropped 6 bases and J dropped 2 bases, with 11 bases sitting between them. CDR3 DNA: TGTGCCAGCAGGGACTTGCTACCCTACGAGCAGTACTTC. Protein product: CASRDLLPYEQYF.

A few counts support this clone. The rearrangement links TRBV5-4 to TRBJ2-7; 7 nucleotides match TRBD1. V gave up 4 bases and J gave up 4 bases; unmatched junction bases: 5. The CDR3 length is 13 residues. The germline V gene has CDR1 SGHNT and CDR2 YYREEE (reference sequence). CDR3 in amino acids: CASSPDRAYEQYF. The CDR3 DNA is TGTGCCAGCAGCCCCGACAGGGCATACGAGCAGTACTTC.

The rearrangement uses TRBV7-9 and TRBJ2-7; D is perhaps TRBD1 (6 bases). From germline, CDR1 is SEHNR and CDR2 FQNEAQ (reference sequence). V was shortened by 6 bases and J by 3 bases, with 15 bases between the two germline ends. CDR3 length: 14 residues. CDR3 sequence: CASRDSLSHYEQYF. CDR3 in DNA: TGTGCCAGCAGGGACAGCTTGTCTCACTACGAGCAGTACTTC.

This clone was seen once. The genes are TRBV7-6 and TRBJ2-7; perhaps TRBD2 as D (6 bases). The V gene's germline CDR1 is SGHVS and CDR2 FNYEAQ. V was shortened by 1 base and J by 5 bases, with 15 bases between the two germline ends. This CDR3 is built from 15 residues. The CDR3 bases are TGTGCCAGCAGCTTAGACCGGGACTCTAGGCACGAGCAGTACTTC. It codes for CASSLDRDSRHEQYF.

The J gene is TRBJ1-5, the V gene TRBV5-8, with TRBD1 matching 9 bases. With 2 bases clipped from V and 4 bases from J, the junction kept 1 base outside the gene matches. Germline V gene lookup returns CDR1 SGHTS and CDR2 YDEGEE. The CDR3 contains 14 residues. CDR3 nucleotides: TGTGCCAGCAGCTTCGACAGGGGGAATCAGCCCCAGCATTTT. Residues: CASSFDRGNQPQHF.

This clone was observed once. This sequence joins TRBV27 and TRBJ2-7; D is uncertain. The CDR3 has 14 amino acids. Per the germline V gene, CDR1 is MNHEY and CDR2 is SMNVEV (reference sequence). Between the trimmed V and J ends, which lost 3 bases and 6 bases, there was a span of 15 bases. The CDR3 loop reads CASSFDGQAGEQYF. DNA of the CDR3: TGTGCCAGCAGTTTCGATGGTCAGGCCGGCGAGCAGTACTTC.

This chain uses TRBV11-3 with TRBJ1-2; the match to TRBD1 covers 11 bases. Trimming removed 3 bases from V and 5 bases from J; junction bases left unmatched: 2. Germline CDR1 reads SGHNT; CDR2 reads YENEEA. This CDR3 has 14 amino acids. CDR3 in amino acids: CASSLGQGEYGYTF. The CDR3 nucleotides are TGTGCCAGCAGCTTGGGACAGGGGGAGTATGGCTACACCTTC. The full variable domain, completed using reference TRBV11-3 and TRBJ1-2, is EAGVVQSPRYKIIEKKQPVAFWCNPISGHNTLYWYLQNLGQGPELLIRYENEEAVDDSQLPKDRFSAERLKGVDSTLKIQPAELGDSAVYLCASSLGQGEYGYTFGSGTRLTVV.

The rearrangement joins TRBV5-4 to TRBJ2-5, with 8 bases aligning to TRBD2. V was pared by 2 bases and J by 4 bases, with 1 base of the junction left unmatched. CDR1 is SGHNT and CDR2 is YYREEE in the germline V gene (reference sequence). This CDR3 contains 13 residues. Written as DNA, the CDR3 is TGTGCCAGCAGCTTAGCGGGGGCAGAGACCCAGTACTTC. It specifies CASSLAGAETQYF.

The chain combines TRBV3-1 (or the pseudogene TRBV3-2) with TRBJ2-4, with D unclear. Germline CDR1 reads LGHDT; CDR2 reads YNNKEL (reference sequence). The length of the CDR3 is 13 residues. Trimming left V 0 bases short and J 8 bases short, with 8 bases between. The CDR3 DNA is TGTGCCAGCAGCCAAGATCCCTCGTACATTCAGTACTTC. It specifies CASSQDPSYIQYF.

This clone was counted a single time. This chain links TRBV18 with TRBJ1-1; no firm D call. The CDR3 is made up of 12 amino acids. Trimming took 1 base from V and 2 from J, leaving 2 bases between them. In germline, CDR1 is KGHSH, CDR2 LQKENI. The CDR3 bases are TGTGCCAGCTCACCACTAAACACTGAAGCTTTCTTT. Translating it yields CASSPLNTEAFF.